This TCR beta chain appears in the sequencing data of a study of shared clonotypes between healthy human individuals. On this clone: This specimen includes other DNA sequences encoding the same CDR3.

Free of recent acute infections or vaccinations, the donors were healthy HIV-negative adults. Each donor was a Caucasian adult residing in Nashville, Tennessee. V gave up 5 bases and J gave up 0 bases; unmatched junction bases: 7. The CDR3 extends over 16 amino acids. Germline CDR1 SGHVS, CDR2 FNYEAQ. Around 32,000 T cell genomes, or around 200 ng DNA, went into the sorted-subset replicate PCRs. Authors' analysis steps: Filtering differed, since immunoSEQ gave only junction sequences and no quality scores. The repertoire was sequenced with immunoSEQ multiplex PCR; TCRdb's copy has only in-frame clones and lacks some. Clone size and the V and J calls come from that table; the DNA yielded D and trimming. This sample carries about 1 million clones, about 74% of them seen once, and the ten largest clones take over 1.3%.

The sequence was collected from a young man in good health. J is TRBJ1-3 and V is TRBV7-6, with TRBD1 matching over 7 bases. Material: memory CD4+ T cells sorted from blood. The sample's subset: CD45RA-negative fraction. CDR3 residues: CASSEMTGSSGNTIYF. The CDR3 DNA reads TGTGCCAGCAGCGAAATGACAGGGAGCTCTGGAAACACCATATATTTT.